The 13 T cell receptor beta chains given below trace back to one sample, sequenced in a study of blood T cells in healthy people across ages (dated by TCRdb to 2013 to 2016). The library relied on 5' RACE. The data were produced on an Illumina HiSeq 2500. A second PCR of about 6 to 12 cycles was performed with a sample-barcoded 5' primer and a J-beta primer mix. TCRdb's own reprocessing of the public reads used fastp at Q25 and MiXCR and kept productive beta chains. All rows with the same CDR3 protein become a single entry with the most common DNA and genes. The sample table shows about 680,000 distinct CDR3 sequences, and about 52% are seen once. Of the sample, roughly a third falls within the top ten clones. The sample comprised blood. The receptors were sampled from a woman aged 60-70 years in good health.

J is TRBJ2-7 and V is TRBV4-1; 9 bases agree with TRBD2. Per germline, CDR1 MGHRA and CDR2 YSYEKL. Germline trimming cut 0 bases from V and 4 bases from J; bases unmatched to any gene: 4. The length of the CDR3 is 15 residues. The CDR3 region is CASSQESAGGYEQYF. The CDR3 DNA reads TGCGCCAGCAGCCAAGAATCAGCGGGGGGATACGAGCAGTACTTC.

This chain's CDR3 is CSARGTGTRWNEQFF. The DNA for the CDR3 is TGCAGTGCTAGAGGGACCGGGACCCGGTGGAATGAGCAGTTCTTC. The chain couples TRBV20-1 to TRBJ2-1; TRBD1 or TRBD2 may be the D gene (5 bases each). The CDR3 runs to 15 residues. Trimming stripped 1 base from V and 7 bases from J, with 17 bases between. Germline loops: CDR1 DFQATT, CDR2 SNEGSKA (reference sequence).

About this clonotype itself: This may be a read error: a much more frequent sequence differs by one nucleotide. The V call is TRBV4-3, the J call TRBJ2-1; D gene ambiguous. CDR1 and CDR2 from the germline V gene are LGHNA and YSLEER. The CDR3 consists of 13 residues. The CDR3 DNA follows: TGCGCCAGCGGCCAATTCCTCGAAGATGAGCAGTTCTTC. It yields the protein CASGQFLEDEQFF.

The DNA for the CDR3 is TGCAGTGCTGTAGGGACTAGCCAGGATACGCAGTATTTT. Translated: CSAVGTSQDTQYF. The chain couples TRBV20-1 to TRBJ2-3, with TRBD2 matching 9 bases. Germline lookup yields CDR1 DFQATT and CDR2 SNEGSKA (reference sequence). With 5 bases clipped from V and 6 bases from J, the junction kept 6 bases outside the gene matches. The CDR3 runs to 13 residues.

This clonotype was counted only a few times. V gene TRBV29-1 combines with J gene TRBJ1-2; 8 bases agree with TRBD1. The CDR3 contains 12 residues. Looked up from germline, CDR1 is SQVTM and CDR2 is ANQGSEA. With 6 bases clipped from V and 7 bases from J, the junction kept 7 bases outside the gene matches. The CDR3 nucleotides read TGCAGCGTCGGGTCGGACAGGGCTGGCTACACCTTC. It is translated as CSVGSDRAGYTF.

The V call is TRBV6-6, the J call TRBJ2-7; 10 bases agree with TRBD2. CDR1 and CDR2 (germline): MNHNY, SVGAGI (reference sequence). Trimming cost V 8 bases and J 1 base; bases outside gene matches: 8. The CDR3 extends over 15 amino acids. The DNA of the CDR3 is TGTGCCAGCCGCATAGCGGGAGGACTATCCTACGAGCAGTACTTC. It encodes CASRIAGGLSYEQYF.

V usage is TRBV28 and J usage is TRBJ2-6; perhaps D is TRBD1 or TRBD2 (5 bases each). The V end was cut by 6 bases, the J end by 0 bases, with 12 bases between. CDR3 length equals 16 residues. CDR1 is MDHEN and CDR2 is SYDVKM in the germline V gene. The CDR3 protein is CASRPLRGSGANVLTF. The CDR3 DNA reads as TGTGCCAGCAGACCTTTGAGGGGCTCTGGGGCCAACGTCCTGACTTTC.

The rearrangement joins TRBV12-3 or TRBV12-4 to TRBJ2-3; D gene ambiguous. The CDR3 loop spans 14 amino acids. Trimming shortened V by 8 bases and J by 0 bases, and 12 bases separated the two germline ends. This chain's CDR3 is CASHGRVSTDTQYF. The CDR3 DNA follows: TGTGCCAGCCATGGCCGCGTTAGCACAGATACGCAGTATTTT.

The chain links TRBV7-3 to TRBJ2-3, with 13 bases lining up with TRBD2. J lost 4 bases, V lost 5 bases, and 6 bases had no gene match. Per the germline V gene, CDR1 is SGHTA and CDR2 is FQGTGA. The CDR3 length is 16 residues. The CDR3 is CASSPALAGGADTQYF. CDR3 sequence (DNA): TGTGCCAGCAGCCCCGCACTAGCGGGGGGGGCAGATACGCAGTATTTT.

About this clonotype itself: A clone one base away is much larger, so this may be a read error. The V and J genes are TRBV2 and TRBJ2-1; maybe TRBD1 (5 bases). Germline V gives CDR1 SNHLY, CDR2 FYNNEI. This CDR3 is built from 13 residues. The CDR3 region has the DNA TGTGTCAGCCGTGCGACAGCCTACAATGAGCAGTTCTTC. It yields the protein CVSRATAYNEQFF.

This clonotype came up once. The rearrangement uses TRBV20-1 and TRBJ2-7, with D perhaps matching TRBD1 (6 bases). The CDR3 spans 16 residues. Germline assignment: CDR1 DFQATT and CDR2 SNEGSKA (reference sequence). V was pared by 6 bases and J by 7 bases, with 28 bases between. Here the CDR3 DNA reads TGCAGTGCGGATAACCGGGGAGCAGGGGTATACAATGAGCAGTACTTC. The encoded protein is CSADNRGAGVYNEQYF.

This rearrangement joins TRBV24-1 to TRBJ2-5; possible D gene TRBD1, 6 bases. The CDR3 is made up of 15 amino acids. The V end lost 3 bases, the J end lost 5 bases, and 15 bases lay between the germline ends. Germline V gene lookup returns CDR1 KGHDR and CDR2 SFDVKD. CDR3 region: CATSDPRDKRETQYF. The CDR3 nucleotides read TGTGCCACCAGTGATCCCCGGGACAAACGGGAGACCCAGTACTTC.

The chain employs TRBV29-1 and TRBJ2-7; tentatively, D is TRBD2 (6 bases). This CDR3 is 17 amino acids long. Germline CDR1 and CDR2: SQVTM and ANQGSEA. V was shortened by 7 bases and J by 3 bases, with 28 bases between the two germline ends. CDR3 bases: TGCAGCGCAACTCCCCGAGGGGCGGGGTTGGAAGGCTACGAGCAGTACTTC. Translating gives CSATPRGAGLEGYEQYF.